The next 5 T cell receptor beta chains were all read from a single sample in a study of T cell responses to AZD1222 COVID-19 vaccine. The method was immunoSEQ multiplex PCR; TCRdb's version includes in-frame clones alone and lacks a portion of them. Here the sample spans about 120,000 clones, approximately 90% being singletons. Specimen: peripheral blood, collected on day 0 of AZD1222 vaccination. Source of these receptors: an adult in good health.

The chain couples TRBV6-5 to TRBJ2-2; D is perhaps TRBD2 (5 bases). V shed 7 bases and J shed 2 bases, with 14 bases lying between them. The germline CDR1 and CDR2 sequences are MNHEY and SVGAGI. The CDR3 covers 15 residues. CDR3 protein: CASTRGNLNTGELFF. CDR3 DNA: TGTGCCAGCACCCGGGGAAACCTAAACACCGGGGAGCTGTTTTTT.

The V gene is TRBV5-6, the J gene TRBJ1-5; D is uncertain. The CDR3 is made up of 14 amino acids. V was pared by 2 bases and J by 5 bases, with 11 bases between. Germline loops: CDR1 SGHDT, CDR2 YYEEEE. The CDR3 loop is CASSFGRGDQPQHF. The CDR3 DNA is TGTGCCAGCAGCTTTGGACGGGGAGATCAGCCCCAGCATTTT.

In its sample, this clone was seen a few times. The rearrangement joins TRBV20-1 to TRBJ1-5, with D hard to call. Germline assignment: CDR1 DFQATT and CDR2 SNEGSKA (reference sequence). The ends were cut back, 3 bases at V and 4 bases at J, with 16 bases in the middle. The CDR3 loop spans 15 amino acids. CDR3 in DNA: TGCAGTGCTAGTCAAACGGCAGGAACGAATCAGCCCCAGCATTTT. Protein sequence: CSASQTAGTNQPQHF.

This clone was seen a few times. The chain links TRBV6-5 to TRBJ1-1, with D tentatively TRBD1 (6 bases). The CDR3 has 12 amino acids. The germline gives CDR1 MNHEY, CDR2 SVGAGI. Trimming pared 5 bases from V and 13 bases from J, leaving 17 bases between. The DNA for the CDR3 is TGTGCCAGCAGTCCCCGGGACATGGGGGTTTTCTTT. Protein: CASSPRDMGVFF.

The J gene is TRBJ2-3, the V gene TRBV10-3; D may be TRBD2 (6 bases). The CDR3 has 15 residues. The ends were cut back, 3 bases at V and 0 bases at J, with 10 bases in the middle. Germline V CDR1 and CDR2: ENHRY, SYGVKD. The DNA for the CDR3 is TGTGCCATCAGTGATGTCGGGACTAGCACAGATACGCAGTATTTT. Translated: CAISDVGTSTDTQYF.